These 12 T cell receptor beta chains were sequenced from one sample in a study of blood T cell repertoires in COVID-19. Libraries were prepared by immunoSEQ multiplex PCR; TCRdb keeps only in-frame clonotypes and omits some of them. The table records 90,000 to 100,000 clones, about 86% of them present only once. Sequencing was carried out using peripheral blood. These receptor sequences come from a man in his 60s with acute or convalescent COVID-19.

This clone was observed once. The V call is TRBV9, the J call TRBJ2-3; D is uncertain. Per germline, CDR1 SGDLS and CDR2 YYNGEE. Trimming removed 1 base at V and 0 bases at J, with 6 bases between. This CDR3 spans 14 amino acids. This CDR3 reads CASSVHGSTDTQYF. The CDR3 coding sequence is TGTGCCAGCAGCGTACACGGTAGCACAGATACGCAGTATTTT.

This chain's CDR3 is CASKQHPVSGANVLTF. As DNA, the CDR3 is TGTGCCAGCAAACAGCATCCCGTCTCTGGGGCCAACGTCCTGACTTTC. V is TRBV27 and J is TRBJ2-6; D not certain. CDR1 and CDR2 (germline): MNHEY, SMNVEV (reference sequence). The CDR3 is 16 residues long. V lost 7 bases and J lost 0, with 13 bases in between.

The DNA for the CDR3 is TGTGCCAGTAGTATAGCACCGGGGCGGGGAGCTTTCTTT. This gives the protein CASSIAPGRGAFF. The V gene is TRBV19, the J gene TRBJ1-1, with a weak D call TRBD1 (5 bases). The V gene's germline CDR1 is LNHDA and CDR2 SQIVND (reference sequence). This CDR3 region has 13 residues. Trimming removed 1 base from V and 10 bases from J, with 13 bases in between. Supplemented by reference TRBV19 and TRBJ1-1, the full variable domain reads DGGITQSPKYLFRKEGQNVTLSCEQNLNHDAMYWYRQDPGQGLRLIYYSQIVNDFQKGDIAEGYSVSREKKESFPLTVTSAQKNPTAFYLCASSIAPGRGAFFGQGTRLTVV.

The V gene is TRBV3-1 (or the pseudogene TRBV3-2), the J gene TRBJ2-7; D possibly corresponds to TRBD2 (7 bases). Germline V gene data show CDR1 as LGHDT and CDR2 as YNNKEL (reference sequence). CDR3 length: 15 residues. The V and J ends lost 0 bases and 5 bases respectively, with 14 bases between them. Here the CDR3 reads CASSQEGGRNHEQYF. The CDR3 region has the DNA TGTGCCAGCAGCCAAGAGGGGGGGCGAAACCACGAGCAGTACTTC.

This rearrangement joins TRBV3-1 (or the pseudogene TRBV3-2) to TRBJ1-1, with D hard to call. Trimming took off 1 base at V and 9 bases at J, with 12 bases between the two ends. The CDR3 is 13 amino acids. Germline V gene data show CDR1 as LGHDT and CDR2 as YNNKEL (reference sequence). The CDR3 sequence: CASSQGVADKAFF. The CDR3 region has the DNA TGTGCCAGCAGCCAAGGGGTCGCTGACAAAGCTTTCTTT.

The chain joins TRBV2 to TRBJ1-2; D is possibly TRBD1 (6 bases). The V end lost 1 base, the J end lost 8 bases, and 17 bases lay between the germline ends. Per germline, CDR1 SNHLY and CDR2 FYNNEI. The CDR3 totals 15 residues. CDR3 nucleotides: TGTGCCAGCAGTGAAGTAGAGACAGGCCGAAAGGGCTACACCTTC. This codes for CASSEVETGRKGYTF.

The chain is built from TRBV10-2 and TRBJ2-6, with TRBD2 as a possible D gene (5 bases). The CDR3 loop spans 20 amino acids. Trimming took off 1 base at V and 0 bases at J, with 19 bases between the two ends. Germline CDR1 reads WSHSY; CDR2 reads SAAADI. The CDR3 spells CASSEYASYMPYSGANVLTF. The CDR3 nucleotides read TGCGCCAGCAGTGAGTACGCTAGCTACATGCCCTACTCTGGGGCCAACGTCCTGACTTTC.

The CDR3 protein is CASSPGQAAVGQPQHF. The CDR3 bases are TGTGCCAGTAGCCCAGGACAGGCCGCGGTCGGTCAGCCCCAGCATTTT. The chain is built from TRBV19 and TRBJ1-5; 7 bases match TRBD1. Germline loops: CDR1 LNHDA, CDR2 SQIVND (reference sequence). The CDR3 is 16 amino acids. V was pared by 6 bases and J by 6 bases, with 14 bases of the junction left unmatched.

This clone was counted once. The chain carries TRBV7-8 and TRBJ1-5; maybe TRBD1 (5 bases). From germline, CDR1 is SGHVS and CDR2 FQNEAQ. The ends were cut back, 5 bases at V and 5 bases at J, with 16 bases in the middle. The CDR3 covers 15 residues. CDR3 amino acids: CASSRQRARDQPQHF. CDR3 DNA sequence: TGTGCCAGCAGCCGACAGAGGGCTCGTGATCAGCCCCAGCATTTT.

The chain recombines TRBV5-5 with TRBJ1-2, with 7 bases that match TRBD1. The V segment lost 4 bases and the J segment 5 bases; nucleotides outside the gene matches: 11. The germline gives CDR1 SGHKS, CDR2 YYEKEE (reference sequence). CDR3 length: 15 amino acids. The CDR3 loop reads CASSLQGTATYGYTF. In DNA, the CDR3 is TGTGCCAGCAGCCTACAGGGGACAGCCACTTATGGCTACACCTTC.

CDR3 DNA sequence: TGTGCCAGTACTGACAGTGGGAGGGGGCCCCAGCATTTT. As protein: CASTDSGRGPQHF. This sequence joins TRBV19 and TRBJ1-5, with D tentatively TRBD1 (5 bases). V was clipped by 7 bases and J by 9 bases, with 16 bases between them. This CDR3 contains 13 residues. The V gene's germline CDR1 is LNHDA and CDR2 SQIVND (reference sequence).

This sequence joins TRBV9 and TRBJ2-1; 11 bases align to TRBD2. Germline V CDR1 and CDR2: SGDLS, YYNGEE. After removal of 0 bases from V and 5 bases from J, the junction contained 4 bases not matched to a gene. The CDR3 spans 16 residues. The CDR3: CASSVVPSGGNNEQFF. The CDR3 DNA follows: TGTGCCAGCAGCGTAGTGCCTAGCGGGGGGAACAATGAGCAGTTCTTC.